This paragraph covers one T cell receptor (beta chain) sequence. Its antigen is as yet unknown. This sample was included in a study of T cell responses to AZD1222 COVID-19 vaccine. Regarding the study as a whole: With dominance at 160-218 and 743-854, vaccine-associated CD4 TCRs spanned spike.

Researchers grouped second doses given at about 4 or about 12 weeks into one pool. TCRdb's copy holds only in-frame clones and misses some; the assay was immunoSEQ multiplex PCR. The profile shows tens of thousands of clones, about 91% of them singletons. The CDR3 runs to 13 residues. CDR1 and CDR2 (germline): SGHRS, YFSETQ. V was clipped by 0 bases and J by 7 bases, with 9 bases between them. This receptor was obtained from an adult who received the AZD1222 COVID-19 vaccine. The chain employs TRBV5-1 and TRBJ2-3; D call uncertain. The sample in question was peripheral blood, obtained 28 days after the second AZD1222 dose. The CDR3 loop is CASSLDLMNTQYF. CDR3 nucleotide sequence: TGCGCCAGCAGCTTGGACCTCATGAATACGCAGTATTTT.